The clone carrying this T cell receptor (beta chain) was counted a few times. Its matching antigen is unknown. The germline V gene has CDR1 DFQATT and CDR2 SNEGSKA (reference sequence). This CDR3 region has 14 residues. V lost 0 bases, J lost 4 bases, and 13 bases lay in between. This entry comes from a study of regulatory T cells in long-lasting Graves disease. General study points: When disease was persistent, TRBV28, TRBJ1-2 and TRBJ2-5 were the favored segments.

Assembly of TCR beta libraries relied on iRepertoire HTBI primers together with Arm-PCR of CDR3 regions. Source study methods: Throughout the samples, researchers identified roughly 60 TRBV and some 13 TRBJ segments. Via MiXCR, TCRdb re-called the multiplex PCR reads, giving one row per CDR3 protein. TCRdb's processing, not the study's, gives the V and J calls here. The sample lists roughly 440,000 distinct CDR3 sequences; 15% to 20% were seen once. Time point of the sample: newly diagnosed GD, antithyroid drugs for less than 3 months. Researchers made the TCR library from RNA that was extracted from PBMCs. These data are also associated with another study on T cells in Graves' hyperthyroidism and ophthalmopathy. That paper notes: TCR CDR3 underwent first-round RT-PCR with the HTBI primer set.

The clonotype comes from a woman aged 18-29 years with Graves disease. The sample was peripheral blood mononuclear cells (PBMCs), taken at new diagnosis, from a patient treated with antithyroid drugs. This chain connects TRBV20-1 to TRBJ2-7; perhaps TRBD2 as D (6 bases). The CDR3 sequence: CSARDDAAGYEQYF. The CDR3 DNA reads as TGCAGTGCTAGAGATGATGCAGCGGGTTACGAGCAGTACTTC.